The entry below describes one TCR beta chain. No cognate antigen has been identified for it. No much larger clonotype is one base removed from it; base qualities were not supplied. Healthy HIV-negative adults with no recently reported acute infections or vaccinations were included as donors. Every donor was a Caucasian adult living in Nashville, Tennessee, USA. CD4+ T cells were enriched by magnetic negative selection; naive cells were then positively selected on CD45RA, and the negative fraction formed the memory subset. Blood was obtained by leukapheresis, after which PBMCs were separated by Ficoll-Histopaque density gradient centrifugation and cryopreserved in liquid nitrogen vapor phase. Analytical flow cytometry was used to check the purity and quantity of each magnetically sorted T cell population. Each sorted fraction had its genomic DNA isolated and then quantified by UV absorbance on a Nanodrop 2000c.

These data originate in a study of shared clonotypes between healthy human individuals (dated by TCRdb to between 2020 and 2021). Looking at the study overall: The cohort comprised two women and a few men aged 18 to 49 years. To estimate repertoire size and how much clonotype sharing occurs between individuals, the study deeply sequenced the blood TCR repertoires of about five healthy adults. For each donor, three plates each were used for CD4 naive and CD4 memory, two plates were used for CD8 naive, and one plate was used for CD8 memory. Each donor's leukapheresis produced roughly between roughly 0.9 and 8.9 billion PBMCs. Different laboratories and diverse techniques were used to prepare libraries and sequence TCR repertoires, to increase sequencing depth and limit assay-specific biases.

CDR1 and CDR2, looked up from the germline V gene, are SGHRS and YFSETQ. Counted from cysteine to phenylalanine, this CDR3 has 13 amino acids. The sequence is cut down to CDR3 DNA, 39 bases in frame from base 1. The V and J ends are trimmed by 1 base and 8 bases, leaving 10 bases between them. The full study reports these points: Even with the large sequencing depth, rarefaction of the sorted-subset datasets indicated that sequencing was incomplete. Naive subsets generally had larger estimated clonotype richness than memory subsets. Around 5% of naive CD4, around 4% of naive CD8, around 2.3% of memory CD4, and approximately 0.4% of memory CD8 clonotypes were shared across four donors. Only blood was sampled, and tissue TCR repertoires likely differ from those in blood. Because the study included only a small number of donors, the genetic and exposure-history diversity represented was limited. Higher generation probabilities were observed for clonotypes shared by all four sorted-subset donors than for non-shared clonotypes. Pairwise subsampling indicated that sequencing depth was expected to affect the degree of clonotype sharing among donors.

Using the deep immunoSEQ assay, TCR CDR3 regions were amplified from genomic DNA by multiplex PCR. Genomic DNA extracted from each cell subset was distributed evenly over all wells of several immunoSEQ 96-well plates, and each plate served as one replicate. For sorted subsets, each replicate PCR was loaded with 200 ng genomic DNA, equivalent to about 30,000 T cell genomes. The purified libraries were quantified using a Qubit 3.0 fluorometer, sized with a Bioanalyzer 2100, and then quantified again using the KAPA Library Quantification kit. Every immunoSEQ 96-well plate was sequenced on a dedicated single-read 150-cycle Illumina NextSeq 550 flow cell. The source study handled its data this way. Because the immunoSEQ output included only junctional sequences and no quality scores, the filtering could not be the same as the filtering used for full-length reads. To assign V/J genes and CDR3, sequences were annotated using PyIR, a Python wrapper for IgBLAST v1.9, with IMGT germline references. Reads with weak V/J assignments (E-value above 1e-6), missing CDR3, stop codons, out-of-frame junctions, or ambiguous translated residues were removed. V3J clonotypes were defined as sequences sharing an identical inferred V gene, J gene, and CDR3 amino acid sequence. The percentage overlap between two repertoires was calculated by dividing the number of shared unique clonotypes by the size of the smaller repertoire. Repertoire richness was assessed with RTK rarefaction, the Chao1 estimator, and Recon v2.1 estimates of unobserved clonotypes. OLGA was used to compute generation probabilities for all TCRbeta clonotypes that the gDNA method yielded from a few donors. TCRdb took this table from immuneACCESS and kept in-frame rearrangements with V and J called. Such tables lack part of the clones; where checked against another copy, unresolved V genes explain under half of the gap, and the rest is unexplained. The DNA was the basis for D and trimming; V, J and clone size are from that table. The sample table records roughly 2.6 million clones; around nine tenths of these occur just once. Under 0.15% of the sample lies in the top ten.

The receptor comes from a man aged 18 to 30 in good health. Sequencing input: naive CD4+ T cells sorted from blood. The sample's cell subset or site label, in plain terms: CD45RA+ positively selected. The chain is made from TRBV5-1 and TRBJ2-1, with an unclear D gene assignment. The CDR3 amino acid sequence is: CASSLYGEDEQFF. At the DNA level, the sequence is TGCGCCAGCAGCTTGTACGGCGAGGATGAGCAGTTCTTC.